A single sample is the source of the 25 T cell receptor beta chains below, sequenced in a study of somatic mutations in cytotoxic T cells in rheumatoid arthritis (dated by TCRdb to 2017 to 2019). The library was obtained by the immunoSEQ multiplex PCR assay. TCRdb provides this immuneACCESS table in a form limited to in-frame rearrangements. Some clones are lacking; in checked studies, under half of them reflect an unresolved V gene, and why the rest are absent is not known. The table for this sample lists some 38,000 clones; roughly four fifths of them were counted only once. The ten most abundant clones make up more than 2.5% of the sample. The sample consisted of CD8+ T cells sorted from blood. The receptors stem from a man aged 40-49 years in good health.

V is TRBV19 and J is TRBJ2-2; TRBD2 agrees at 7 bases. The CDR3 runs to 15 residues. The trim removed 5 bases at V and 4 bases at J, leaving 7 bases unmatched. CDR1 is LNHDA, CDR2 SQIVND, per germline (reference sequence). This CDR3 reads CASSPYSSGTGELFF. As DNA, the CDR3 is TGTGCCAGTAGTCCCTACTCTAGCGGCACCGGGGAGCTGTTTTTT.

This clone was seen only once. The chain employs TRBV7-9 and TRBJ2-1; 11 bases align to TRBD2. From germline, CDR1 is SEHNR and CDR2 FQNEAQ (reference sequence). The CDR3 is 19 amino acids. J lost 4 bases, V lost 1 base, and 12 bases had no gene match. Here the CDR3 reads CASSLVDWPSGRRYNEQFF. In DNA form, the CDR3 reads TGTGCCAGCAGCTTAGTAGATTGGCCTAGCGGGAGGCGATACAATGAGCAGTTCTTC.

V gene TRBV27 combines with J gene TRBJ1-1; 9 bases are shared with TRBD1. Looked up from germline, CDR1 is MNHEY and CDR2 is SMNVEV (reference sequence). V gave up 4 bases and J gave up 5 bases; unmatched junction bases: 5. This CDR3 contains 14 residues. CDR3 amino acids: CASSWGQGWTEAFF. DNA of the CDR3: TGTGCCAGCAGTTGGGGACAGGGCTGGACTGAAGCTTTCTTT.

This clone showed up just once. This chain joins TRBV19 and TRBJ2-1; 9 nucleotides line up with TRBD1. Germline loops: CDR1 LNHDA, CDR2 SQIVND (reference sequence). The CDR3 totals 15 residues. The J segment lost 2 bases and the V segment lost 7 bases, leaving 6 bases of the junction unmatched. The CDR3 coding sequence is TGTGCCAGTATTACTACAGGGGGCGCCTACAATGAGCAGTTCTTC. It encodes CASITTGGAYNEQFF.

This clone was detected once. The chain uses TRBV9 and TRBJ2-7; 7 bases agree with TRBD2. V was pared by 4 bases and J by 0 bases, with 7 bases of the junction left unmatched. The germline gives CDR1 SGDLS, CDR2 YYNGEE. This CDR3 has 15 amino acids. CDR3 coding DNA: TGTGCCAGCAGCTCAACCGGGGGGAGCTCCTACGAGCAGTACTTC. This gives the protein CASSSTGGSSYEQYF.

This chain connects TRBV14 to TRBJ1-2, with TRBD1 matching 8 bases. Germline CDR1 is SGHDN and CDR2 is FVKESK. The CDR3 runs 16 residues. V gave up 1 base and J gave up 0 bases; unmatched junction bases: 4. The CDR3 coding sequence is TGTGCCAGCAGCCAAGCCGGGACAGGCACTAACTATGGCTACACCTTC. Translating gives CASSQAGTGTNYGYTF.

This sequence joins TRBV28 and TRBJ1-5; no clear D gene. Trimming cost V 5 bases and J 3 bases, with 14 bases left between them. CDR3 length equals 15 residues. Germline assignment: CDR1 MDHEN and CDR2 SYDVKM. This chain's CDR3 is CASSRRLGNNQPQHF. The CDR3 DNA is TGTGCCAGCAGTCGACGGCTAGGGAACAATCAGCCCCAGCATTTT.

CDR3 nucleotides: TGTGCCAGCAGCTTAGTTGTCACAGATACGCAGTATTTT. This sequence encodes CASSLVVTDTQYF. J is TRBJ2-3 and V is TRBV7-9, with D unresolved. V lost 1 base and J lost 2, with 4 bases in between. This CDR3 is built from 13 residues. Germline CDR1 SEHNR, CDR2 FQNEAQ (reference sequence).

V gene TRBV27 combines with J gene TRBJ1-3; 8 bases are a match to TRBD1. Unmatched junction bases numbered 0, after V lost 2 bases and J lost 0 bases. There are 15 residues in the CDR3. Per the germline V gene, CDR1 is MNHEY and CDR2 is SMNVEV (reference sequence). The CDR3 region has the DNA TGTGCCAGCAGTTTAGGACAGGGCTCTGGAAACACCATATATTTT. Translation: CASSLGQGSGNTIYF.

This clone turned up a few times. DNA for the CDR3: TGCGCCAGCAGCGTGGGACTAGCGGACTCCTACGAGCAGTACTTC. Translating it yields CASSVGLADSYEQYF. The chain carries TRBV5-1 and TRBJ2-7; 11 bases align to TRBD2. V lost 4 bases and J lost 0; bases outside the gene matches: 3. In germline, CDR1 is SGHRS, CDR2 YFSETQ. CDR3 size: 15 residues.

This clone is labeled medium-sized. At the DNA level, this CDR3 is encoded by other sequences in the same sample as well. The rearrangement joins TRBV9 to TRBJ2-7; the D is unclear. Trimming stripped 0 bases from V and 2 bases from J, with 12 bases between. The CDR3 extends over 15 amino acids. Germline loops: CDR1 SGDLS, CDR2 YYNGEE. The chain's CDR3 is CASSVGRTSTYEQYF. The CDR3 DNA reads TGTGCCAGCAGCGTAGGTCGGACCTCGACCTACGAGCAGTACTTC.

The chain has TRBV2 and TRBJ2-3; D gene ambiguous. CDR1 is SNHLY and CDR2 is FYNNEI in the germline V gene. CDR3 length equals 13 residues. V lost 4 bases and J lost 4, with 9 bases in between. CDR3 coding DNA: TGTGCCAGCAGTGTCGATCCGGCAGATACGCAGTATTTT. Its protein product is CASSVDPADTQYF. Full variable domain (missing parts from reference TRBV2 and TRBJ2-3): EPEVTQTPSHQVTQMGQEVILRCVPISNHLYFYWYRQILGQKVEFLVSFYNNEISEKSEIFDDQFSVERPDGSNFTLKIRSTKLEDSAMYFCASSVDPADTQYFGPGTRLTVL.

This chain links TRBV5-4 with TRBJ2-7; 8 bases agree with TRBD2. There are 15 residues in the CDR3. V was clipped by 0 bases and J by 2 bases; unmatched bases: 4. Looked up from germline, CDR1 is SGHNT and CDR2 is YYREEE (reference sequence). CDR3 amino acids: CASSLEPSGPYEQYF. The CDR3 DNA sequence: TGTGCCAGCAGCTTGGAGCCTAGCGGGCCCTACGAGCAGTACTTC.

The chain has TRBV7-9 and TRBJ2-1; the D is unclear. Germline CDR1 SEHNR, CDR2 FQNEAQ (reference sequence). V was cut by 5 bases and J by 8 bases, with 10 bases left in between. The CDR3 consists of 12 residues. The DNA for the CDR3 is TGTGCCAGCAGCGACCGGTGGGATGAGCAGTTCTTC. This gives the protein CASSDRWDEQFF.

This chain links TRBV27 with TRBJ2-3; 7 bases map to TRBD2. CDR3 length: 16 amino acids. After removal of 1 base from V and 1 base from J, the junction contained 5 bases not matched to a gene. Germline V lookup: CDR1 MNHEY, CDR2 SMNVEV (reference sequence). The CDR3 is CASSLLGLRGTDTQYF. In DNA form, the CDR3 reads TGTGCCAGCAGTTTATTGGGACTACGAGGCACAGATACGCAGTATTTT.

J is TRBJ1-2 and V is TRBV7-9, with D uncertain. CDR1 is SEHNR and CDR2 is FQNEAQ in the germline V gene (reference sequence). Trimming pared 1 base from V and 4 bases from J, leaving 4 bases between. There are 12 residues in the CDR3. CDR3 DNA sequence: TGTGCCAGCAGCTTAGGCAGCTATGGCTACACCTTC. It is translated as CASSLGSYGYTF.

The chain employs TRBV4-1 and TRBJ2-3; the D gene is possibly TRBD1 (5 bases). Looked up from germline, CDR1 is MGHRA and CDR2 is YSYEKL. Trimming pared 4 bases from V and 5 bases from J, leaving 16 bases between. CDR3 length: 15 amino acids. The CDR3 is CASSPDSSMGDTQYF. For the CDR3, the DNA is TGCGCCAGCAGCCCCGACAGCAGTATGGGAGATACGCAGTATTTT.

The CDR3 nucleotides read TGTGCCAGCAGTCCCCACGGGATCAATCAGCCCCAGCATTTT. It encodes CASSPHGINQPQHF. V is TRBV27 and J is TRBJ1-5; no clear D gene. This CDR3 contains 14 residues. Trimming pared 5 bases from V and 3 bases from J, leaving 11 bases between. CDR1 is MNHEY, CDR2 SMNVEV, per germline (reference sequence).

This sequence joins TRBV7-6 and TRBJ2-7; TRBD2 matches at 9 bases. V lost 1 base, J lost 3 bases, and 1 base stayed unmatched. Germline values: CDR1 SGHVS, CDR2 FNYEAQ. This CDR3 is 14 amino acids long. Written as DNA, the CDR3 is TGTGCCAGCAGCTTAGTAGCGGGAGTCTACGAGCAGTACTTC. As protein: CASSLVAGVYEQYF.

The chain is built from TRBV4-3 and TRBJ2-2; 9 nucleotides line up with TRBD1. The CDR3 sequence is 15 residues long. With 0 bases clipped from V and 6 bases from J, the junction kept 2 bases outside the gene matches. Germline-derived CDR1 and CDR2 are LGHNA and YSLEER. CDR3 sequence: CASSQDRTGAGELFF. CDR3 in DNA: TGCGCCAGCAGCCAAGATCGGACAGGGGCCGGGGAGCTGTTTTTT.

This clone occurred a few times. The chain couples TRBV6-1 to TRBJ1-2, with 10 bases identical to TRBD1. V trimming: 2 bases; J trimming: 6 bases; junction bases outside the gene matches: 6. CDR3 length: 15 amino acids. CDR1 MNHNS and CDR2 SASEGT come from the germline V gene. The CDR3 region has the DNA TGTGCCAGCAGTGAATTCGTGACAGGGGGCAATGGCTACACCTTC. Amino acids: CASSEFVTGGNGYTF.

The chain has TRBV5-4 and TRBJ2-5, with 9 bases that match TRBD2. Germline trimming cut 2 bases from V and 5 bases from J; bases unmatched to any gene: 7. The V gene's germline CDR1 is SGHNT and CDR2 YYREEE (reference sequence). This CDR3 has 15 residues. The CDR3 loop is CASSLKTSGGETQYF. CDR3 bases: TGTGCCAGCAGCTTAAAGACTAGCGGTGGGGAGACCCAGTACTTC.

The rearrangement joins TRBV6-5 to TRBJ2-7; maybe TRBD2 (6 bases). Trimming stripped 6 bases from V and 6 bases from J, with 12 bases between. CDR1 and CDR2 (germline): MNHEY, SVGAGI. The CDR3 consists of 12 residues. As DNA, the CDR3 is TGTGCCAGCAGCTACCCCGGGGGCGAGCAGTACTTC. It yields the protein CASSYPGGEQYF.

The chain is built from TRBV21-1 and TRBJ2-7; the D call TRBD2 from the table was never checked on the DNA. TRBV21-1 is classified as a pseudogene. CDR3 size: 20 residues. The CDR3 loop is CASSKVSRLVAGRKEYEQYF. DNA for the CDR3: TGTGCCAGCAGCAAAGTTTCGCGACTGGTAGCGGGAAGAAAAGAGTACGAGCAGTACTTC.

This clone was detected once. CDR3 in DNA: TGTGCCAGCTCATGGACAGGGGGCGGCTACGAGCAGTACTTC. It is translated as CASSWTGGGYEQYF. The rearrangement links TRBV18 to TRBJ2-7, with 11 bases matching TRBD1. CDR3 length equals 14 residues. The V segment lost 5 bases and the J segment 3 bases; nucleotides outside the gene matches: 3. Germline V CDR1 and CDR2: KGHSH, LQKENI.